The next 10 T cell receptor beta chains were all read from a single sample in a study of CD8 T cells in ankylosing spondylitis. TCRdb reanalysed the 5' RACE reads using MiXCR and keeps one entry per CDR3 protein. The sample lists fewer than 500,000 distinct CDR3 sequences, roughly 25% occurring once. No antigen is known for these receptors. General study results and limits: In ankylosing spondylitis blood, a motif of about 8 highly homologous TCR beta variants appeared characteristic.

The source material was blood, either unsorted or a sorted T cell fraction (not recorded which). The receptor set was obtained from a male donor with ankylosing spondylitis.

This clonotype was recorded a few times. The genes are TRBV5-1 and TRBJ2-1, with 11 bases fitting TRBD2. Germline V gene sequence: CDR1 SGHRS, CDR2 YFSETQ. After removal of 5 bases from V and 6 bases from J, the junction contained 7 bases not matched to a gene. The CDR3 contains 15 residues. The chain's CDR3 is CASSSIAGGINEQFF. CDR3 bases: TGCGCCAGCAGTTCAATAGCGGGAGGGATCAATGAGCAGTTCTTC.

In this sample, this clonotype turned up many times. The chain combines TRBV11-2 with TRBJ2-2; 7 nucleotides align to TRBD1. Germline V gene data show CDR1 as SGHAT and CDR2 as FQNNGV. The CDR3 length is 17 residues. V shed 1 base and J 3 bases; nucleotides not matched to a gene: 8. This CDR3 is CASSLGQGKGDTGELFF. The CDR3 DNA reads TGTGCCAGCAGCTTAGGACAGGGAAAAGGGGACACCGGGGAGCTGTTTTTT.

The V gene is TRBV20-1, the J gene TRBJ2-1, with 12 bases aligning to TRBD2. CDR3 size: 15 residues. Trimming removed 2 bases from V and 7 bases from J; junction bases left unmatched: 6. CDR1 is DFQATT and CDR2 is SNEGSKA in the germline V gene (reference sequence). The CDR3, as DNA: TGCAGTGCTAGACTAGCGGGAGGGATGGTTAATGAGCAGTTCTTC. Its translation: CSARLAGGMVNEQFF.

This clonotype was seen at least ten times. The chain recombines TRBV4-1 with TRBJ2-1; 7 positions agree with TRBD2. Germline assignment: CDR1 MGHRA and CDR2 YSYEKL. The CDR3 covers 16 residues. J was trimmed by 4 bases and V by 0 bases; bases with no gene match: 6. The DNA of the CDR3 is TGCGCCAGCAGCCAAGATTGGCGGGAGTTATACAATGAGCAGTTCTTC. This translates into CASSQDWRELYNEQFF.

In nucleotides, the CDR3 is TGTGCCAGCAGCCAAGATTCACCCCTGGTAGCGGAGAACAATGAGCAGTTCTTC. It encodes CASSQDSPLVAENNEQFF. The chain uses TRBV3-1 and TRBJ2-1, with a possible D match to TRBD2 (6 bases). The CDR3 runs to 18 residues. Germline CDR1 reads LGHDT; CDR2 reads YNNKEL (reference sequence). V lost 0 bases to trimming and J lost 5 bases, with 20 bases between them.

This chain joins TRBV5-1 and TRBJ2-1; 12 bases match TRBD2. This CDR3 region has 14 residues. V lost 0 bases to trimming and J lost 16 bases; unmatched junction nucleotides: 8. Germline V gives CDR1 SGHRS, CDR2 YFSETQ. The CDR3 bases are TGCGCCAGCAGCTTGGAAGGGACTAGCGGGTTCGGATTCTTC. Translated: CASSLEGTSGFGFF.

This clonotype is judged medium-sized. This CDR3 is CASSLDRWNEQFF. The CDR3 DNA follows: TGTGCCAGCAGCTTGGATCGCTGGAATGAGCAGTTCTTC. V and J are TRBV5-5 and TRBJ2-1; D remains unclear. Deletions cut 0 bases from V and 7 bases from J, with 8 bases between. This CDR3 is 13 amino acids long. Germline assignment: CDR1 SGHKS and CDR2 YYEKEE (reference sequence). Full variable domain (missing parts from reference TRBV5-5 and TRBJ2-1): DAGVTQSPTHLIKTRGQQVTLRCSPISGHKSVSWYQQVLGQGPQFIFQYYEKEERGRGNFPDRFSARQFPNYSSELNVNALLLGDSALYLCASSLDRWNEQFFGPGTRLTVL.

This clonotype has at least ten counts. This chain connects TRBV20-1 to TRBJ2-1; tentatively, D is TRBD2 (6 bases). The CDR3 loop spans 13 amino acids. V was cut by 7 bases and J by 0 bases, with 10 bases left in between. CDR1 and CDR2 (germline): DFQATT, SNEGSKA (reference sequence). For the CDR3, the DNA is TGCAGTGTGGACGGGAGCTCCTACAATGAGCAGTTCTTC. It specifies CSVDGSSYNEQFF.

The table lists this clonotype with a few counts. The chain couples TRBV12-3 or TRBV12-4 to TRBJ2-7, with TRBD1 matching over 8 bases. This CDR3 is 15 amino acids long. Trimming cost V 5 bases and J 4 bases; bases outside gene matches: 10. The chain's CDR3 is CASSAGTGEGYEQYF. The CDR3 DNA is TGTGCCAGCAGTGCTGGGACAGGCGAGGGTTACGAGCAGTACTTC.

This clonotype was picked up a small number of times. The CDR3 protein is CATSDSHQETQYF. The CDR3 DNA reads TGTGCCACCAGTGACAGCCACCAAGAGACCCAGTACTTC. This chain connects TRBV24-1 to TRBJ2-5; unclear D gene. Germline CDR1 reads KGHDR; CDR2 reads SFDVKD. Deletions cut 4 bases from V and 0 bases from J, with 5 bases between. CDR3 size: 13 residues.